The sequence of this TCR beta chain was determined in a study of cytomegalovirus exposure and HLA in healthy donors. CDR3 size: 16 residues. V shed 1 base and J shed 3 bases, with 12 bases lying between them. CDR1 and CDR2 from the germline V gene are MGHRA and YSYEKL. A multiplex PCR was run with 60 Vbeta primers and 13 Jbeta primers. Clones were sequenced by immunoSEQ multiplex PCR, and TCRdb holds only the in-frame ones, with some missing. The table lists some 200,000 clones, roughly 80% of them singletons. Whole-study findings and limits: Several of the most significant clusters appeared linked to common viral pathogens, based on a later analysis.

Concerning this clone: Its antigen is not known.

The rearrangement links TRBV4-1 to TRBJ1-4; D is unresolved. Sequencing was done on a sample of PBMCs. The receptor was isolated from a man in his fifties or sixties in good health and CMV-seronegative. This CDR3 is CASSQVNTLANEKLFF. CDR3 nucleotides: TGCGCCAGCAGCCAAGTGAATACTTTAGCTAATGAAAAACTGTTTTTT.